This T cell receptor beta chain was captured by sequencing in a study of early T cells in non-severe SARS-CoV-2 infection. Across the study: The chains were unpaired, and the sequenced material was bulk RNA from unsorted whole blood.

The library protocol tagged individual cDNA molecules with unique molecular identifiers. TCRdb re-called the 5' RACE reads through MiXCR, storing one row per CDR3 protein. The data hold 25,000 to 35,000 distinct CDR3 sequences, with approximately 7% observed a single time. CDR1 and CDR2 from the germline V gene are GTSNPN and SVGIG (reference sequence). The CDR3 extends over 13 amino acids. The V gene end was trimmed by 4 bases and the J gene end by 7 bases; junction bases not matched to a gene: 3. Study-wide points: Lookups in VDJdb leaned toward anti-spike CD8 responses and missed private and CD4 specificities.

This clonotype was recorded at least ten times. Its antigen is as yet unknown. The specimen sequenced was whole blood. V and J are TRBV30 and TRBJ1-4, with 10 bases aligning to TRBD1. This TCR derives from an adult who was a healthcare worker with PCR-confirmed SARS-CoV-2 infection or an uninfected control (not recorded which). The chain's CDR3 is CAWTGQGLEKLFF. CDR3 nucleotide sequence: TGTGCCTGGACGGGACAGGGGCTTGAAAAACTGTTTTTT.